Below are 18 T cell receptor beta chains sequenced from a single sample in a study of blood T cell repertoires in COVID-19. Libraries were prepared by immunoSEQ multiplex PCR; TCRdb keeps only in-frame clonotypes and omits some of them. Of over 85,000 clones in the sample, over 75% are singletons; the top ten hold 6% to 9.5%. Source material: peripheral blood. These receptors originate from a human donor with acute or convalescent COVID-19. The donor label of this sample is uncertain.

This rearrangement joins TRBV7-6 to TRBJ2-1; TRBD1 aligns across 7 bases. From germline, CDR1 is SGHVS and CDR2 FNYEAQ. V gave up 8 bases and J gave up 0 bases; unmatched junction bases: 13. The CDR3 extends over 17 amino acids. The CDR3 region has the DNA TGTGCCAGCGTCCAAAGACAGGGTCGGAGCTCCTACAATGAGCAGTTCTTC. Translating it yields CASVQRQGRSSYNEQFF.

Note on this clone: At the DNA level, this CDR3 is encoded by other sequences in the same sample as well. The rearrangement uses TRBV19 and TRBJ1-5; D perhaps matches TRBD1 (6 bases). Trimming took 3 bases from V and 3 from J, leaving 9 bases between them. CDR3 length: 14 residues. Germline V CDR1 and CDR2: LNHDA, SQIVND (reference sequence). The CDR3 loop is CASSIGQNNQPQHF. The CDR3 DNA follows: TGTGCCAGTAGTATCGGACAGAACAATCAGCCCCAGCATTTT.

This chain uses TRBV30 with TRBJ1-1, with 7 positions matching TRBD1. Germline assignment: CDR1 GTSNPN and CDR2 SVGIG (reference sequence). The ends lost 5 bases at V and 5 bases at J; junction bases unmatched: 8. The CDR3 extends over 13 amino acids. The CDR3 region is CAWDRVKLTEAFF. The CDR3 DNA is TGTGCCTGGGACAGGGTAAAACTTACTGAAGCTTTCTTT.

The J gene is TRBJ1-1, the V gene TRBV6-1, with 7 bases matching TRBD1. With V trimmed by 5 bases and J by 8 bases, 8 bases remained unmatched. Germline lookup yields CDR1 MNHNS and CDR2 SASEGT. This CDR3 region has 13 residues. This CDR3 reads CASSNDRETEAFF. The CDR3 bases are TGTGCCAGCAGTAACGACAGGGAGACCGAAGCTTTCTTT.

V usage is TRBV11-1 and J usage is TRBJ1-1; D not certain. V was shortened by 3 bases and J by 4 bases, with 9 bases between the two germline ends. The CDR3 covers 13 residues. The germline CDR1 and CDR2 sequences are SGHAT and FQDESV (reference sequence). For the CDR3, the DNA is TGTGCCAGCAGCTTCTCCGACTCCACTGAAGCTTTCTTT. Its translation is CASSFSDSTEAFF.

This chain joins TRBV6-5 and TRBJ1-5; D is possibly TRBD1 (5 bases). V was shortened by 0 bases and J by 3 bases, with 6 bases between the two germline ends. Germline-derived CDR1 and CDR2 are MNHEY and SVGAGI. This CDR3 spans 14 amino acids. The CDR3 here is CASSYSGDNQPQHF. CDR3 sequence (DNA): TGTGCCAGCAGTTACTCAGGGGACAATCAGCCCCAGCATTTT.

The V and J genes are TRBV6-5 and TRBJ1-2; the match to TRBD1 covers 8 bases. Looked up from germline, CDR1 is MNHEY and CDR2 is SVGAGI. The CDR3 has 15 residues. Trimming removed 0 bases from V and 4 bases from J; junction bases left unmatched: 4. CDR3: CASSYSQGALYGYTF. Written as DNA, the CDR3 is TGTGCCAGCAGTTACTCCCAGGGGGCGCTCTATGGCTACACCTTC.

This chain connects TRBV15 to TRBJ2-1, with 8 bases fitting TRBD2. Trimming at V came to 0 bases and at J to 7 bases, leaving 11 bases not matched to a gene. Germline values: CDR1 LNHNV, CDR2 YYDKDF (reference sequence). The CDR3 runs to 17 residues. This CDR3 is CATSRDRSGGAGNEQFF. The CDR3 DNA reads TGTGCCACCAGCAGAGATAGGTCCGGGGGGGCCGGTAATGAGCAGTTCTTC.

The chain recombines TRBV2 with TRBJ1-6, with TRBD1 matching over 7 bases. This CDR3 comprises 14 residues. Germline V gene lookup returns CDR1 SNHLY and CDR2 FYNNEI. V lost 6 bases to trimming and J lost 6 bases; unmatched junction nucleotides: 5. CDR3 loop: CASSLGQSNSPLHF. For the CDR3, the DNA is TGTGCCAGCAGCTTGGGACAGAGTAATTCACCCCTCCACTTT.

V and J are TRBV11-2 and TRBJ1-1; maybe TRBD1 (5 bases). V lost 6 bases to trimming and J lost 6 bases, with 17 bases between them. From germline, CDR1 is SGHAT and CDR2 FQNNGV. The CDR3 runs 14 residues. The CDR3 reads CASRPQGAASEAFF. The CDR3 nucleotides read TGTGCCAGCAGGCCGCAGGGTGCCGCCTCTGAAGCTTTCTTT.

This sequence joins TRBV27 and TRBJ1-3; 9 nucleotides match TRBD1. The CDR3 is 16 amino acids. Germline V gene sequence: CDR1 MNHEY, CDR2 SMNVEV (reference sequence). The ends lost 6 bases at V and 0 bases at J; junction bases unmatched: 6. CDR3 loop: CASSRDRVSSGNTIYF. CDR3 sequence (DNA): TGTGCCAGCAGCCGGGACAGGGTGAGCTCTGGAAACACCATATATTTT.

The rearrangement uses TRBV6-5 and TRBJ2-5, with TRBD1 matching over 8 bases. V shed 5 bases and J 7 bases; nucleotides not matched to a gene: 9. The CDR3 sequence is 14 residues long. From germline, CDR1 is MNHEY and CDR2 SVGAGI. The DNA for the CDR3 is TGTGCCAGCAGTCGAGCGACAGGGGAAGGGACCCAGTACTTC. It specifies CASSRATGEGTQYF.

This clone has just one count. V usage is TRBV5-4 and J usage is TRBJ1-6, with 8 bases fitting TRBD1. The V gene's germline CDR1 is SGHNT and CDR2 YYREEE (reference sequence). CDR3 size: 15 residues. With 1 base clipped from V and 10 bases from J, the junction kept 7 bases outside the gene matches. The CDR3 DNA reads TGTGCCAGCAGCTTGAGGCAGGGGGCAGGATCACCCCTCCACTTT. This translates into CASSLRQGAGSPLHF.

This clone has just one count. The V call is TRBV6-6, the J call TRBJ2-7; 11 nucleotides align to TRBD1. V was pared by 3 bases and J by 5 bases, with 6 bases of the junction left unmatched. CDR3 length equals 15 residues. Germline CDR1 reads MNHNY; CDR2 reads SVGAGI (reference sequence). As DNA, the CDR3 is TGTGCCAGCAGTTATCGGGACAGGGGGGGCCACGAGCAGTACTTC. It yields the protein CASSYRDRGGHEQYF.

The chain carries TRBV7-6 and TRBJ2-1; 11 bases match TRBD2. Germline V gene sequence: CDR1 SGHVS, CDR2 FNYEAQ. The CDR3 runs to 16 residues. With V trimmed by 4 bases and J by 5 bases, 7 bases remained unmatched. CDR3 DNA: TGTGCCAGCAGCTATGCCCTAGCGGGGGGAAACAATGAGCAGTTCTTC. Its translation: CASSYALAGGNNEQFF. Using reference TRBV7-6 and TRBJ2-1 for the parts outside the CDR3, the full variable domain is GAGVSQSPRYKVTKRGQDVALRCDPISGHVSLYWYRQALGQGPEFLTYFNYEAQQDKSGLPNDRFSAERPEGSISTLTIQRTEQRDSAMYRCASSYALAGGNNEQFFGPGTRLTVL.

The CDR3 nucleotides read TGTGCCAGCAGCGGCAGAGGCGGCTTGAACACTGAAGCTTTCTTT. Its protein is CASSGRGGLNTEAFF. This rearrangement joins TRBV9 to TRBJ1-1; D not certain. Germline loops: CDR1 SGDLS, CDR2 YYNGEE. CDR3 length: 15 amino acids. The ends were cut back, 3 bases at V and 0 bases at J, with 12 bases in the middle.

This clone has only a few counts. The chain links TRBV20-1 to TRBJ1-2; the match to TRBD1 covers 10 bases. CDR3 length: 16 amino acids. Germline loops: CDR1 DFQATT, CDR2 SNEGSKA (reference sequence). With 3 bases clipped from V and 8 bases from J, the junction kept 15 bases outside the gene matches. The CDR3: CSASHPVGQGTEGYTF. The CDR3 bases are TGCAGTGCTAGTCACCCCGTGGGACAGGGGACCGAAGGCTACACCTTC.

The chain combines TRBV14 with TRBJ2-1; TRBD2 matches 12 bases. This CDR3 has 17 amino acids. Germline V lookup: CDR1 SGHDN, CDR2 FVKESK. The V gene end was trimmed by 4 bases and the J gene end by 7 bases; junction bases not matched to a gene: 11. CDR3 nucleotides: TGTGCCAGCAGCCCACTCAGGACTAGCGGGGATGGGAATGAGCAGTTCTTC. Protein product: CASSPLRTSGDGNEQFF.